Following are 2 T cell receptor beta chains from one sample sequenced in a study of blood T cell repertoires in COVID-19. Data came from immunoSEQ multiplex PCR; TCRdb stores just in-frame clones and leaves some out. This table has around 93,000 clones, 90% appearing once. The sample consisted of peripheral blood. These receptors all come from a young man with COVID-19, enrolled during active disease.

The rearrangement links TRBV24-1 to TRBJ2-2; tentative D call: TRBD1 (7 bases). The CDR3 covers 20 residues. Looked up from germline, CDR1 is KGHDR and CDR2 is SFDVKD. V was shortened by 3 bases and J by 3 bases, with 25 bases between the two germline ends. Here the CDR3 DNA reads TGTGCCACCAGTGATCCCCGGCGGAGGGGGCATGAGTTTCACACCGGGGAGCTGTTTTTT. Translated: CATSDPRRRGHEFHTGELFF.

The V call is TRBV7-6, the J call TRBJ1-2; a possible D gene is TRBD1 (6 bases). Germline V lookup: CDR1 SGHVS, CDR2 FNYEAQ. V shed 5 bases and J shed 2 bases, with 21 bases lying between them. The CDR3 covers 17 residues. The CDR3 protein is CASSPTNSQGYNYGYTF. The CDR3 DNA reads as TGTGCCAGCAGCCCGACAAACTCACAGGGCTACAACTATGGCTACACCTTC. Filled out from reference TRBV7-6 and TRBJ1-2, the complete variable domain reads GAGVSQSPRYKVTKRGQDVALRCDPISGHVSLYWYRQALGQGPEFLTYFNYEAQQDKSGLPNDRFSAERPEGSISTLTIQRTEQRDSAMYRCASSPTNSQGYNYGYTFGSGTRLTVV.